This T cell receptor beta chain was observed in a study of T cells after yellow fever vaccination. Study as a whole: Fractions of low cell number were prepared using SMART-Seq v4 Ultra Low Input.

This CDR3 is built from 15 residues. Germline lookup yields CDR1 MDHEN and CDR2 SYDVKM. V shed 7 bases, J shed 6 bases, and the junction held 10 bases outside the gene matches. On this clonotype itself: Its target is unknown.

Study-level points and caveats: Researchers cautioned that FACS-sorted repertoires could harbor abundant clonotypes contaminating from the bulk population.

UMIs were added to TCR cDNA along with a universal primer site when it was made by 5'RACE template switching. In TCRdb, the 5' RACE reads were re-called with MiXCR into one record per CDR3 protein. This sample has roughly 400,000 distinct CDR3 sequences, with roughly 20% found just once. This TCR was recovered from a man aged 18 to 29 who received the YFV17D yellow fever vaccine. The chain combines TRBV28 with TRBJ2-3, with TRBD2 matching 10 bases. Specimen: PBMCs, collected before the yellow fever booster vaccination. CDR3 sequence (DNA): TGTGCCAGCAAGAGCGGGGGGGCGGGGGAGGATACGCAGTATTTT. This translates into CASKSGGAGEDTQYF.